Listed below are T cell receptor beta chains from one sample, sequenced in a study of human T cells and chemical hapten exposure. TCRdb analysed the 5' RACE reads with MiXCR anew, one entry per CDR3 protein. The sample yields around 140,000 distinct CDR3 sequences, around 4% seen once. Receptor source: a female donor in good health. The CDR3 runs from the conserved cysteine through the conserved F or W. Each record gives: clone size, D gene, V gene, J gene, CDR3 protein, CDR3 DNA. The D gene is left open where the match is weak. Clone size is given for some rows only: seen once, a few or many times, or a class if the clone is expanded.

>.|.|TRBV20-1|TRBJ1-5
CSASHGGNQPQHF
TGCAGTGCTAGTCATGGGGGCAATCAGCCCCAGCATTTT
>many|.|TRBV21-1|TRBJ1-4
CASSNHRLATNEKLFF
TGTGCCAGCAGCAATCACAGGTTGGCAACTAATGAAAAACTGTTTTTT
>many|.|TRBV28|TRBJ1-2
CASSSNYGYTF
TGTGCCAGCAGTTCTAACTATGGCTACACCTTC
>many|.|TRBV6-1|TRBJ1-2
CASSDTTFGYTF
TGTGCCAGCAGTGATACTACATTCGGCTACACCTTC
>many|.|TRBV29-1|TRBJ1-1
CSVDEAVNTEAFF
TGCAGCGTTGATGAGGCAGTGAACACTGAAGCTTTCTTT
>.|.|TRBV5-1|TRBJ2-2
CASSARGSRTNTGELFF
TGCGCCAGCAGCGCCCGCGGCTCCAGAACGAACACCGGGGAGCTGTTTTTT
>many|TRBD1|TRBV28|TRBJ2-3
CASSLGQGVDTQYF
TGTGCCAGCAGTTTGGGACAGGGGGTTGATACGCAGTATTTT
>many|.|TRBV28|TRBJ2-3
CASRPPGQHFRRETDTQYF
TGTGCCAGCAGACCCCCCGGACAGCATTTTCGGCGTGAGACAGATACGCAGTATTTT
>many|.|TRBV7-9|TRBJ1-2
CASSEGGGREGYTF
TGTGCCAGCAGCGAGGGTGGCGGCAGGGAAGGCTACACCTTC
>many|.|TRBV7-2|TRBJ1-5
CASSPRGLNQPQHF
TGTGCCAGCAGCCCCAGGGGACTAAATCAGCCCCAGCATTTT
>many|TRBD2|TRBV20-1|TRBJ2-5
CSARGKRDYQETQYF
TGCAGTGCTAGAGGAAAGCGGGACTACCAGGAGACCCAGTACTTC
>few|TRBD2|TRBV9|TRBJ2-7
CASSVGTSGTYEQYF
TGTGCCAGCAGCGTCGGGACTAGCGGGACCTACGAGCAGTACTTC
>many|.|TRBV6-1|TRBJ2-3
CASSILPPDSAHVYF
TGTGCCAGCAGTATCCTGCCACCCGACTCCGCCCATGTGTATTTT
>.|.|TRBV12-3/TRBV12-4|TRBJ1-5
CASSSAYSNQPQHF
TGTGCCAGCAGTTCTGCCTATAGCAATCAGCCCCAGCATTTT
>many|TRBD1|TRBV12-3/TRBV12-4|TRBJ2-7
CASSLKATGFNEQYF
TGTGCCAGCAGTTTAAAAGCGACAGGGTTCAACGAGCAGTACTTC
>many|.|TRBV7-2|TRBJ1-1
CASSPAGVGTEAFF
TGTGCCAGCAGCCCCGCAGGGGTCGGCACTGAAGCTTTCTTT
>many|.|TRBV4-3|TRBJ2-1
CASSPWAGDKVEQFF
TGCGCCAGCAGCCCTTGGGCAGGGGATAAGGTTGAGCAGTTCTTC
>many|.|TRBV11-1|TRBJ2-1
CASSWFGSNNEQFF
TGTGCCAGCAGCTGGTTTGGATCCAACAATGAGCAGTTCTTC
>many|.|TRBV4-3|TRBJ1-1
CASSQDSGRLTEAFF
TGCGCCAGCAGCCAAGACTCTGGTCGGCTCACTGAAGCTTTCTTT
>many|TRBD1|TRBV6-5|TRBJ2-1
CASSYFRGKHNEQFF
TGTGCCAGCAGTTATTTCAGGGGGAAGCACAATGAGCAGTTCTTC
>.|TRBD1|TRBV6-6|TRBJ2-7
CASSLAQGRSYEQYF
TGTGCCAGCAGTTTGGCACAGGGGCGGTCCTACGAGCAGTACTTC
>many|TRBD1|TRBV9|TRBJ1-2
CASSVGAGGDYGYTF
TGTGCCAGCAGCGTAGGTGCAGGGGGCGACTATGGCTACACCTTC
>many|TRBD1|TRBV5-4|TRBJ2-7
CASSRPGQGRSYEQYF
TGTGCCAGCAGCCGACCGGGACAGGGGAGATCCTACGAGCAGTACTTC
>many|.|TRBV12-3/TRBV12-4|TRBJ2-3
CASSFRAGALADTQYF
TGTGCCAGCAGTTTTAGGGCGGGGGCCTTAGCAGATACGCAGTATTTT
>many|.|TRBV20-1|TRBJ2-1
CSVSSLFGDNEQFF
TGCAGTGTCAGCTCATTATTCGGGGACAATGAGCAGTTCTTC